This TCR beta chain was captured by sequencing in a study of untreated major depressive disorder (dated by TCRdb to the late 2010s). Regarding the study in general: This cross-sectional case-control study compared T cell phenotype and TCR repertoire between antidepressant-free major depressive disorder patients and individually matched non-depressed controls. Differences in Vbeta 5.1, Vbeta 11 and Vbeta 22 usage observed by flow cytometry in the whole cohort were followed up by sequencing. The study at large found these results: TRBV25-01 and TRBV02-01 usage followed the flow-cytometry pattern but did not reach statistical significance in the sequencing data. For the sequencing comparisons, one-tailed planned tests were applied to only three Vbeta families that had been selected in advance. Because of strict matching and exclusion criteria, the study sample was comparatively small, which limits how generalizable the findings are. Higher TRBV05-01 (Vbeta 5.1) usage among CD4+ T cells of depressed patients compared with controls was confirmed by sequencing, with p = 0.040 in a one-tailed test. The top five TRBV05-01 clones in every sequenced subject were all private clones.

The table lists this clone with a few counts. What antigen it recognizes has not been identified. No qualities accompany the bases; no much larger clone lies one base away. According to the germline V gene, CDR1 reads MDHEN and CDR2 reads SYDVKM. Relative to germline, V is 6 bases shorter and J is 2 bases shorter, with 17 bases between their ends. Spanning cysteine to phenylalanine, the CDR3 consists of 16 amino acids. The only DNA kept is the CDR3, 48 bases in frame from the first base. Each depressed patient was pairwise matched to a non-depressed control for sex, age, current smoking status and body mass index. Every participant was of European descent. Controls had no current or lifetime mood disorder and scored 5 or less on the Quick Inventory of Depressive Symptoms-Self Report. Major medical conditions, Axis I/II comorbidities, regular medication or illicit drug use, and drinking over 100 g alcohol weekly were applied as exclusion criteria for all participants. About 30 ml of peripheral blood was collected from each participant into EDTA tubes. Magnetic negative selection with the BD IMag Human CD4 T Lymphocyte Enrichment Set was used to purify CD4+ T cells from thawed PBMCs. A purity of 90% to 95% was typically achieved with the CD4+ enrichment method, as confirmed by flow cytometry. A subgroup of about five case-control pairs, chosen blind to the chemokine receptor expression and flow-cytometric repertoire skewing results, underwent TCRbeta sequencing. Every blood sample was taken in the morning at 8:00 a.m., after which PBMCs were separated out using Ficoll-Hypaque gradient centrifugation. Until being assayed, PBMCs were kept in liquid nitrogen after cryopreservation by gradual cooling to -80 degrees C.

The Qiagen DNeasy Blood and Tissue Kit was used to extract total genomic DNA from the purified CD4+ T cells. Using immunoSEQ immunosequencing protocols, the TCRbeta CDR3 region, as defined by IMGT, was amplified and sequenced. The published analysis was carried out like this. Preprocessing of raw sequence data for PCR and sequencing error correction was performed by the immunoSEQ service. Data were loaded into the immunoSEQ Analyzer and further analyzed with VDJtools v1.0.7. The paired Wilcoxon signed-rank test was applied to assess differences between patients and controls. Not all clones reach the TCRdb copy of this immuneACCESS table, which keeps in-frame sequences only. Checked studies attribute under half of the gap to unresolved V genes and leave the rest unexplained. V and J calls plus clone size are reproduced from that table; the DNA served to infer D and trimming. This sample has over 20,000 clones in its table, and 90% to 95% of those were observed once. Clones ranked in the top ten supply 0.3% to 0.4% of the sample.

The sequencing input was CD4+ T cells from PBMCs. The chain couples TRBV28 to TRBJ1-5, and possibly TRBD1, on 5 matching bases. The receptor was derived from a man aged 25 to 40 in good health. The CDR3 loop reads CASRPETLGGNQPQHF. Read as DNA, the sequence is TGTGCCAGCAGACCTGAAACCTTGGGGGGCAATCAGCCCCAGCATTTT.